This T cell receptor beta chain was recorded in a study of blood T cell repertoires in COVID-19. Study at large: PBMCs, B-cell-depleted T cells, or T cells provided the cDNA or gDNA that made up the material.

The V end lost 4 bases, the J end lost 2 bases, and 18 bases lay between the germline ends. The CDR3 loop spans 17 amino acids. Germline assignment: CDR1 LGHDT and CDR2 YNNKEL (reference sequence). Sequencing used immunoSEQ multiplex PCR; TCRdb keeps in-frame clones, though not all of them. The table lists 300,000 or so clones, over 80% of them singletons, with approximately 1.5% in the top ten. V gene TRBV3-1 (or the pseudogene TRBV3-2) combines with J gene TRBJ1-5, with D tentatively TRBD1 (6 bases). Material for sequencing was peripheral blood. The origin of this receptor is a woman in her 40s who had recovered from COVID-19. The CDR3 coding sequence is TGTGCCAGCAGCCCGCCCCCCAGGGGATGGGGCAATCAGCCCCAGCATTTT. Amino acids: CASSPPPRGWGNQPQHF.